These 15 T cell receptor beta chains originate from one sample sequenced in a study of blood T cells in healthy people across ages. Primers used in a second PCR of roughly 7 to 12 cycles were a sample-barcoded 5' primer and a J-beta primer mix. TCRdb called the 5' RACE reads again in MiXCR, with one record for every CDR3 protein. This sample has roughly 2 million distinct CDR3 sequences, with about 50% found just once. The sample consisted of blood. Receptor source: a woman aged 40-49 years in good health.

The J gene is TRBJ2-6, the V gene TRBV4-1; D gene unclear. The germline V and J ends were trimmed by 6 bases and 0 bases, with 15 bases remaining between them. This CDR3 has 17 amino acids. CDR1 is MGHRA and CDR2 is YSYEKL in the germline V gene. CDR3 DNA: TGCGCCAGCAGGCATACATTATTGGGCTCTGGGGCCAACGTCCTGACTTTC. Residues: CASRHTLLGSGANVLTF.

This clonotype occurred a few times. This chain connects TRBV20-1 to TRBJ2-7, with D unclear. Germline CDR1 DFQATT, CDR2 SNEGSKA (reference sequence). The length of the CDR3 is 12 residues. Trimming took off 5 bases at V and 7 bases at J, with 15 bases between the two ends. The CDR3 sequence is CSAPNPFVEQYF. CDR3 DNA: TGCAGTGCTCCAAATCCCTTCGTAGAGCAGTACTTC.

The chain recombines TRBV4-3 with TRBJ1-2; D gene ambiguous. Germline V gives CDR1 LGHNA, CDR2 YSLEER. The CDR3 consists of 15 residues. V was shortened by 1 base and J by 0 bases, with 9 bases between the two germline ends. In nucleotides, the CDR3 is TGCGCCAGCAGCCAAGGGACCTCAGCTAACTATGGCTACACCTTC. It is translated as CASSQGTSANYGYTF.

Remarks on this clonotype: The conserved phenylalanine or tryptophan normally closing the CDR3 is absent here, so this likely arose from a read error. The DNA for the CDR3 is TGTGCCAGCAGCCGTCCCGAGGCAGGGGAGACCCAGTACTAC. It specifies CASSRPEAGETQYY. This chain links TRBV4-2 with TRBJ2-7, with D tentatively TRBD1 (5 bases). Matching the DNA end better, TRBJ2-5 makes the J call doubtful. Germline V gene sequence: CDR1 LGHNA, CDR2 YNFKEQ. This CDR3 is built from 14 residues.

This clonotype was seen a handful of times. CDR3 region: CASSLGNSADTQYF. CDR3 nucleotide sequence: TGTGCCAGCAGCTTAGGCAATTCAGCAGATACGCAGTATTTT. The chain uses TRBV7-6 and TRBJ2-3; D remains unclear. Trimming shortened V by 1 base and J by 4 bases, and 9 bases separated the two germline ends. Germline assignment: CDR1 SGHVS and CDR2 FNYEAQ. The CDR3 consists of 14 residues.

The rearrangement joins TRBV7-2 to TRBJ2-1; 9 nucleotides line up with TRBD1. Germline CDR1 and CDR2: SGHTA and FQGNSA. The CDR3 totals 17 residues. The ends lost 3 bases at V and 0 bases at J; junction bases unmatched: 6. The CDR3 here is CASSFFLQGASYNEQFF. CDR3 DNA: TGTGCCAGCAGCTTTTTCCTACAGGGGGCCTCCTACAATGAGCAGTTCTTC.

The chain links TRBV4-3 to TRBJ2-1; D unresolved. V gave up 1 base and J gave up 8 bases, with 12 bases separating them. The CDR3 extends over 14 amino acids. Germline values: CDR1 LGHNA, CDR2 YSLEER. The chain's CDR3 is CASSQAYQVDEQFF. The CDR3 DNA sequence: TGCGCCAGCAGCCAAGCTTACCAGGTCGATGAGCAGTTCTTC.

This clonotype was counted between two and nine times. The chain joins TRBV7-9 to TRBJ2-1; no clear D gene. The CDR3 runs to 13 residues. Germline CDR1 reads SEHNR; CDR2 reads FQNEAQ (reference sequence). Trimming stripped 6 bases from V and 2 bases from J, with 8 bases between. The CDR3, as DNA: TGTGCCAGCAGTCACCCAGCCTACAATGAGCAGTTCTTC. Encoded protein: CASSHPAYNEQFF.

The V and J genes are TRBV7-9 and TRBJ1-1; 8 positions match TRBD1. The CDR3 spans 15 residues. Trimming removed 0 bases from V and 4 bases from J; junction bases left unmatched: 4. The V gene's germline CDR1 is SEHNR and CDR2 FQNEAQ (reference sequence). The chain's CDR3 is CASSLALQGGTEAFF. The CDR3 region has the DNA TGTGCCAGCAGCTTAGCGCTACAGGGGGGCACTGAAGCTTTCTTT. The entire variable domain, with the rest obtained from reference TRBV7-9 and TRBJ1-1, is as follows: DTGVSQNPRHKITKRGQNVTFRCDPISEHNRLYWYRQTLGQGPEFLTYFQNEAQLEKSRLLSDRFSAERPKGSFSTLEIQRTEQGDSAMYLCASSLALQGGTEAFFGQGTRLTVV.

This clonotype was seen more than once but under ten times. The chain has TRBV20-1 and TRBJ2-7; 9 bases agree with TRBD2. Germline V gene sequence: CDR1 DFQATT, CDR2 SNEGSKA (reference sequence). The CDR3 is 16 residues long. The junction had 11 bases not matched to a gene; V was cut back by 0 bases and J by 5 bases. The CDR3 coding sequence is TGCAGTGCTAGAGATCCGGCGGGGGGGGCGTATAACGAGCAGTACTTC. This encodes CSARDPAGGAYNEQYF.

This clonotype was counted once. The chain uses TRBV6-2 or TRBV6-3 and TRBJ2-1; D is perhaps TRBD1 (6 bases). Germline V gives CDR1 MNHEY, CDR2 SVGEGT. With 0 bases removed from V and 4 bases from J, the gap between germline ends came to 19 bases. The CDR3 loop spans 18 amino acids. In nucleotides, the CDR3 is TGTGCCAGCAGTTACTCCCCCCCGGGTGGGGGCCTATACAATGAGCAGTTCTTC. Amino acids: CASSYSPPGGGLYNEQFF.

In DNA, the CDR3 is TGTGCCAGCAGTTTAGCGGTCGAGAGTCCCAACTATGGCTACACCTTC. Encoded protein: CASSLAVESPNYGYTF. The genes are TRBV12-3 or TRBV12-4 and TRBJ1-2; D unresolved. CDR3 length equals 16 residues. Trimming shortened V by 0 bases and J by 2 bases, and 13 bases separated the two germline ends.

This sequence joins TRBV6-2 or TRBV6-3 and TRBJ2-4; the D is unclear. The J call is uncertain, as TRBJ2-7 better fits the DNA end. Germline V gene data show CDR1 as MNHEY and CDR2 as SVGEGT. The CDR3 sequence is 14 residues long. The CDR3 spells CASTLSQKTYEQYF. CDR3 bases: TGTGCCAGCACCCTATCACAGAAAACATACGAGCAGTACTTC.

This rearrangement joins TRBV6-1 to TRBJ1-2, with unresolved D. CDR1 is MNHNS and CDR2 is SASEGT in the germline V gene. V was clipped by 7 bases and J by 4 bases, with 7 bases between them. The CDR3 loop spans 11 amino acids. CDR3 nucleotide sequence: TGTGCCAGCACCCTCGCCTATGGCTACACCTTC. Residues: CASTLAYGYTF.

The V call is TRBV11-1, the J call TRBJ2-7; D is unclear. V was cut by 5 bases and J by 5 bases, with 16 bases left in between. Germline loops: CDR1 SGHAT, CDR2 FQDESV (reference sequence). The CDR3 is 14 residues long. The CDR3 region has the DNA TGTGCCAGCAGCGGCCCGATAAACTACGACGAGCAGTACTTC. Protein sequence: CASSGPINYDEQYF.